These 6 T cell receptor beta chains came from one sample sequenced in a study of shared clonotypes between healthy human individuals. TCRdb's table, derived via immunoSEQ multiplex PCR, lists solely in-frame clones and lacks some. The repertoire consists of 2 million to 3 million clones, with roughly 92% occurring once and the leading ten covering over 0.12%. Material: naive CD4+ T cells sorted from blood. As to subset: CD45RA+ positively selected. The receptors derive from a man aged 18-30 years in good health.

This chain links TRBV7-9 with TRBJ1-4, with 9 nucleotides matching TRBD1. The J segment lost 8 bases and the V segment lost 1 base, leaving 17 bases of the junction unmatched. CDR3 length equals 19 residues. CDR1 is SEHNR and CDR2 is FQNEAQ in the germline V gene (reference sequence). In DNA, the CDR3 is TGTGCCAGCAGCTTAGGAACTCGGGACAGGGCGTTTGAGAGCGAAAAACTGTTTTTT. It is translated as CASSLGTRDRAFESEKLFF.

CDR3 in DNA: TGCGCCAGCAGCTTGGTCACTAGCGGGGGTGGCACAGATACGCAGTATTTT. It translates to CASSLVTSGGGTDTQYF. The rearrangement uses TRBV5-1 and TRBJ2-3; 11 bases line up with TRBD2. The CDR3 length is 17 residues. Per the germline V gene, CDR1 is SGHRS and CDR2 is YFSETQ. Losses at the gene ends were 0 bases for V and 1 base for J; bases not matched to a gene: 4.

This clone was found once. The V call is TRBV18, the J call TRBJ2-2; D is uncertain. Germline V gene sequence: CDR1 KGHSH, CDR2 LQKENI. The length of the CDR3 is 16 residues. Trimming left V 4 bases short and J 0 bases short, with 12 bases between. CDR3 sequence reads: CASSLMTASNTGELFF. The CDR3 DNA reads as TGTGCCAGCTCACTAATGACCGCCTCGAACACCGGGGAGCTGTTTTTT. Complete variable domain (other parts from reference TRBV18 and TRBJ2-2): NAGVMQNPRHLVRRRGQEARLRCSPMKGHSHVYWYRQLPEEGLKFMVYLQKENIIDESGMPKERFSAEFPKEGPSILRIQQVVRGDSAAYFCASSLMTASNTGELFFGEGSRLTVL.

The chain carries TRBV7-2 and TRBJ1-2; D is unclear. The V gene's germline CDR1 is SGHTA and CDR2 FQGNSA. The CDR3 is 11 amino acids. Between the trimmed V and J ends, which lost 3 bases and 6 bases, there was a span of 5 bases. For the CDR3, the DNA is TGTGCCAGCAGCTTCGGCCATGGCTACACCTTC. Translated: CASSFGHGYTF.

The V call is TRBV14, the J call TRBJ2-3; D is undetermined. This CDR3 spans 18 amino acids. Germline V gene data show CDR1 as SGHDN and CDR2 as FVKESK. The V end was cut by 0 bases, the J end by 0 bases, with 16 bases between. CDR3 loop: CASSQDRSQILSTDTQYF. The CDR3 nucleotides are TGTGCCAGCAGCCAAGATAGATCGCAGATTCTTAGCACAGATACGCAGTATTTT.

The chain couples TRBV7-9 to TRBJ1-4; D remains unclear. The CDR3 covers 15 residues. V was shortened by 1 base and J by 3 bases, with 9 bases between the two germline ends. Germline CDR1 is SEHNR and CDR2 is FQNEAQ (reference sequence). CDR3 nucleotides: TGTGCCAGCAGCTTAGTCCAAACCTCTAATGAAAAACTGTTTTTT. Translated, it gives CASSLVQTSNEKLFF.